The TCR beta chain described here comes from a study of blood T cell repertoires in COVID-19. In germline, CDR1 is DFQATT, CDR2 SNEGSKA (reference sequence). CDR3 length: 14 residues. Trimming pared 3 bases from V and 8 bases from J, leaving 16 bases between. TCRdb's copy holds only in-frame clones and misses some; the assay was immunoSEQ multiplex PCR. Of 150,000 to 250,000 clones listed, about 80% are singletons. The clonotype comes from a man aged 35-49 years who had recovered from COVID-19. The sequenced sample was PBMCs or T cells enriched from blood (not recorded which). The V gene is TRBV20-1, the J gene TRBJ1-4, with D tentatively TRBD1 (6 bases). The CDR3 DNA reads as TGCAGTGCTAGTAGCCCAGGGGAATGGGAAAAACTGTTTTTT. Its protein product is CSASSPGEWEKLFF.